Below are 9 T cell receptor beta chains sequenced from a single sample in a study of T-cell reconstitution after alpha-beta-depleted transplantation in children. This sample's TCRbeta library carried unique molecular identifier barcodes. TCRdb reprocessed the PCR reads via MiXCR and lists one record per CDR3 protein. In the table there are about 370,000 distinct CDR3 sequences, around 21% of which are singletons. Specimen: PBMCs from the stem cell graft donor, collected from the stem cell graft. The receptor set was obtained from a human donor who donated a stem cell graft to a child with acute myeloid leukemia.

The V gene is TRBV11-2, the J gene TRBJ2-6, with D perhaps TRBD1 (5 bases). CDR3 length: 19 amino acids. Germline CDR1 reads SGHAT; CDR2 reads FQNNGV. V was clipped by 0 bases and J by 1 base, with 16 bases between them. CDR3 in DNA: TGTGCCAGCAGCTTAGATCGTGTGGGGAAGGGGTCTGGGGCCAACGTCCTGACTTTC. Amino acids: CASSLDRVGKGSGANVLTF.

In this sample, this clonotype turned up many times. This chain connects TRBV20-1 to TRBJ2-2; maybe TRBD1 (5 bases). V was shortened by 6 bases and J by 7 bases, with 15 bases between the two germline ends. There are 13 residues in the CDR3. Germline V lookup: CDR1 DFQATT, CDR2 SNEGSKA (reference sequence). This CDR3 is CSAGRVGSGELFF. CDR3 nucleotide sequence: TGCAGTGCCGGCAGGGTCGGTAGCGGGGAGCTGTTTTTT.

The CDR3 DNA reads as TGTGCCACCAGTCGGGGACGGGTCAACACCGGGGAGCTGTTTTTT. It codes for CATSRGRVNTGELFF. The rearrangement links TRBV24-1 to TRBJ2-2; D may match TRBD1 or TRBD2 (5 bases each). The CDR3 covers 15 residues. CDR1 is KGHDR and CDR2 is SFDVKD in the germline V gene. V lost 6 bases and J 2 bases, leaving 12 bases between the germline ends.

This chain's CDR3 is CASSFSSQISYEQYF. The CDR3 DNA follows: TGTGCCAGCAGCTTCAGTTCCCAAATATCCTACGAGCAGTACTTC. This chain connects TRBV7-4 to TRBJ2-7, with D hard to call. The CDR3 is 15 amino acids. Germline CDR1 and CDR2: SGHVT and SQSDAQ. Trimming left V 3 bases short and J 1 base short, with 13 bases between.

The CDR3 region has the DNA TGTGCCAGCAGTTTAGAAACTAACGGGGGTCAGCCCCAGCATTTT. Protein: CASSLETNGGQPQHF. The chain has TRBV12-3 or TRBV12-4 and TRBJ1-5; D is possibly TRBD1 (5 bases). The ends were cut back, 1 base at V and 6 bases at J, with 13 bases in the middle. This CDR3 has 15 amino acids.

The chain carries TRBV20-1 and TRBJ1-6; D gene ambiguous. V was cut by 1 base and J by 5 bases, with 12 bases left in between. This CDR3 has 15 residues. The germline gives CDR1 DFQATT, CDR2 SNEGSKA (reference sequence). In DNA form, the CDR3 reads TGCAGTGCTAGAGTCAAGCGGGCACATAATTCACCCCTCCACTTT. Its translation is CSARVKRAHNSPLHF.

This clonotype has a count of ten or more. The gene calls are TRBV5-1 and TRBJ2-7; 7 bases match TRBD2. The CDR3 contains 14 residues. The trim removed 7 bases at V and 0 bases at J, leaving 7 bases unmatched. The germline V gene has CDR1 SGHRS and CDR2 YFSETQ. This chain's CDR3 is CASSSSGRSYEQYF. The CDR3 DNA reads TGCGCCAGCTCTTCTAGCGGACGCTCCTACGAGCAGTACTTC.

This clonotype was found a few times. V usage is TRBV12-5 and J usage is TRBJ2-1; D call uncertain. V lost 3 bases and J lost 3, with 12 bases in between. CDR3 length: 15 residues. Germline values: CDR1 LGHNT, CDR2 FRNRAP. The CDR3 loop reads CASGFGSTNYNEQFF. CDR3 coding DNA: TGTGCTAGTGGTTTTGGGTCTACCAACTACAATGAGCAGTTCTTC.

This clonotype has a handful of counts. The V call is TRBV20-1, the J call TRBJ1-1, with 7 bases matching TRBD1. The ends lost 5 bases at V and 7 bases at J; junction bases unmatched: 7. This CDR3 is built from 12 residues. In germline, CDR1 is DFQATT, CDR2 SNEGSKA (reference sequence). This chain's CDR3 is CSAPGQINEAFF. The DNA for the CDR3 is TGCAGTGCTCCGGGACAGATTAATGAAGCTTTCTTT.